A selection of T cell receptor beta chains follows, all from one sample in a study of human T cells and chemical hapten exposure. TCRdb reanalysed the RACE reads using MiXCR and keeps one entry per CDR3 protein. Among roughly 82,000 distinct CDR3 sequences, 10% to 15% were seen once, and the ten largest hold about 3.7%. The sequences come from whole blood, collected in connection with sensitization to the hapten diphenylcyclopropenone (DPC). These receptor sequences come from a woman aged 60-75 years with alopecia areata. Some clones in this sample may be carry-over from other donors' samples. Both conserved end residues are part of each CDR3. The D gene is left open where the match is weak. Expanded clones get a size class; other rows say once, few or many, or leave the size out.

len: 16
abundance: many
v_gene: TRBV7-3
j_gene: TRBJ2-1
d_gene: TRBD1
CDR3nt: TGTGCCAGCAGCTTGGGGACGACAGGGGCGAGGAATGAGCAGTTCTTC
CDR3aa: CASSLGTTGARNEQFF

len: 13
abundance: many
v_gene: TRBV2
j_gene: TRBJ2-7
d_gene: .
CDR3nt: TGTGCCAGCACAGGGTTTCCCGGTTCGGAACAGTACTTC
CDR3aa: CASTGFPGSEQYF

len: 15
abundance: .
v_gene: TRBV7-2
j_gene: TRBJ1-1
d_gene: .
CDR3nt: TGTGCCAGCAGCCCAGGTTCCTACATGAACACTGAAGCTTTCTTT
CDR3aa: CASSPGSYMNTEAFF

len: 14
abundance: few
v_gene: TRBV18
j_gene: TRBJ1-1
d_gene: .
CDR3nt: TGTGCCAGCTCACATCAGGAATTGCAGCCTGAAGCTTTCTTT
CDR3aa: CASSHQELQPEAFF

len: 14
abundance: few
v_gene: TRBV7-3
j_gene: TRBJ1-1
d_gene: .
CDR3nt: TGTGCCAGCAGCCTACTGGGATCCGGCACTGAAGCTTTCTTT
CDR3aa: CASSLLGSGTEAFF

len: 16
abundance: many
v_gene: TRBV5-4
j_gene: TRBJ1-6
d_gene: .
CDR3nt: TGTGCCAGCAGCTTGGGGGCAGGGTGGAATAATTCACCCCTCCACTTT
CDR3aa: CASSLGAGWNNSPLHF

len: 15
abundance: few
v_gene: TRBV2
j_gene: TRBJ1-1
d_gene: .
CDR3nt: TGTGCCAGCAGTGAACCCATACCTTGGGGCACTGAAGCTTTCTTT
CDR3aa: CASSEPIPWGTEAFF

len: 14
abundance: .
v_gene: TRBV27
j_gene: TRBJ1-3
d_gene: .
CDR3nt: TGTGCCAGCAGGACCGACATCTCTGGAAACACCATATATTTT
CDR3aa: CASRTDISGNTIYF

len: 15
abundance: once
v_gene: TRBV5-1
j_gene: TRBJ1-6
d_gene: .
CDR3nt: TGCGCCAGCAGCACGGGACTTCTCGGCAATTCACCCCTCCACTTT
CDR3aa: CASSTGLLGNSPLHF

len: 17
abundance: few
v_gene: TRBV7-6
j_gene: TRBJ2-1
d_gene: .
CDR3nt: TGTGCCAGCAGCTTAGGTCCAGGGGGGCGCTCCTACAATGAGCAGTTCTTC
CDR3aa: CASSLGPGGRSYNEQFF

len: 15
abundance: many
v_gene: TRBV5-6
j_gene: TRBJ1-2
d_gene: TRBD1
CDR3nt: TGTGCCAGCAGCTTGAGGGACAGCCATAACTATGGCTACACCTTC
CDR3aa: CASSLRDSHNYGYTF

len: 15
abundance: many
v_gene: TRBV18
j_gene: TRBJ2-1
d_gene: TRBD1
CDR3nt: TGTGCCAGCTCACCGGGCTCCGGGACAGAATTTGAGCAGTTCTTC
CDR3aa: CASSPGSGTEFEQFF

len: 13
abundance: .
v_gene: TRBV20-1
j_gene: TRBJ1-5
d_gene: TRBD1
CDR3nt: TGCAGTGCTCCAGGGGGCGAGGGTCAGCCCCAGCATTTT
CDR3aa: CSAPGGEGQPQHF

len: 12
abundance: many
v_gene: TRBV3-1
j_gene: TRBJ2-5
d_gene: .
CDR3nt: TGTGCCAGCAGCCAAGCACAAGAGACCCAGTACTTC
CDR3aa: CASSQAQETQYF

len: 12
abundance: many
v_gene: TRBV7-9
j_gene: TRBJ1-1
d_gene: TRBD1
CDR3nt: TGTGCCAGCAGCTTATCACAGGGGGAAGCTTTCTTT
CDR3aa: CASSLSQGEAFF

len: 15
abundance: .
v_gene: TRBV10-3
j_gene: TRBJ2-1
d_gene: .
CDR3nt: TGTGCCATCAGTGATTCGGGAAAGGGCTACAATGAGCAGTTCTTC
CDR3aa: CAISDSGKGYNEQFF

len: 15
abundance: many
v_gene: TRBV2
j_gene: TRBJ2-2
d_gene: .
CDR3nt: TGTGCCAGCAGTAAACGGAGCAGGGACACCGGGGAGCTGTTTTTT
CDR3aa: CASSKRSRDTGELFF

len: 19
abundance: few
v_gene: TRBV20-1
j_gene: TRBJ2-7
d_gene: TRBD2
CDR3nt: TGCAGTGCTAGAGATCCCTCGGGACTAGCGGGGGGCGGTATTCTCGAGCAGTACTTC
CDR3aa: CSARDPSGLAGGGILEQYF

len: 15
abundance: .
v_gene: TRBV20-1
j_gene: TRBJ2-3
d_gene: .
CDR3nt: TGCAGTGCTACTCTCGGGGGCCGCACTTCAGATACGCAGTATTTT
CDR3aa: CSATLGGRTSDTQYF

len: 15
abundance: .
v_gene: TRBV5-1
j_gene: TRBJ1-2
d_gene: TRBD1
CDR3nt: TGCGCCAGCAGCTTGGGGTCCCGGGACAGCTATGGCTACACCTTC
CDR3aa: CASSLGSRDSYGYTF

len: 15
abundance: many
v_gene: TRBV4-2
j_gene: TRBJ1-2
d_gene: .
CDR3nt: TGTGCCAGCAGCCAAGAACGCAGGGGAAACTATGGCTACACCTTC
CDR3aa: CASSQERRGNYGYTF

len: 16
abundance: .
v_gene: TRBV11-2
j_gene: TRBJ2-3
d_gene: TRBD2
CDR3nt: TGTGCCAGCAGCTTAGCCCTAGCGGGGTCCGGGGATACGCAGTATTTT
CDR3aa: CASSLALAGSGDTQYF

len: 10
abundance: few
v_gene: TRBV2
j_gene: TRBJ2-7
d_gene: .
CDR3nt: TGTGCCAGCAGCATCTACGAGCAGTACTTC
CDR3aa: CASSIYEQYF

len: 15
abundance: .
v_gene: TRBV6-5
j_gene: TRBJ1-6
d_gene: TRBD1
CDR3nt: TGTGCCAGCAGTTACTTTGGACAGGGCGGTTCACCCCTCCACTTT
CDR3aa: CASSYFGQGGSPLHF

len: 13
abundance: many
v_gene: TRBV12-3/TRBV12-4
j_gene: TRBJ2-3
d_gene: .
CDR3nt: TGTGCCAGCAGTTTTCGGGGCACAGATACGCAGTATTTT
CDR3aa: CASSFRGTDTQYF

len: 14
abundance: many
v_gene: TRBV3-1
j_gene: TRBJ1-3
d_gene: .
CDR3nt: TGTGCCAGCAGCCAAGATCTTGTAGGAAACACCATATATTTT
CDR3aa: CASSQDLVGNTIYF

len: 14
abundance: many
v_gene: TRBV7-3
j_gene: TRBJ1-1
d_gene: .
CDR3nt: TGTGCCAGCAGCTTATGGCGCGCAAACACTGAAGCTTTCTTT
CDR3aa: CASSLWRANTEAFF

len: 13
abundance: .
v_gene: TRBV28
j_gene: TRBJ2-5
d_gene: TRBD2
CDR3nt: TGTGCCAGCACCTCCTCGACTAGCGGTATCCAGTACTTC
CDR3aa: CASTSSTSGIQYF

len: 15
abundance: many
v_gene: TRBV9
j_gene: TRBJ1-2
d_gene: .
CDR3nt: TGTGCCAGCAGCGTAGAGCAGGGGACACTTCGTGGCTACACCTTC
CDR3aa: CASSVEQGTLRGYTF

len: 13
abundance: once
v_gene: TRBV25-1
j_gene: TRBJ2-7
d_gene: TRBD1
CDR3nt: TGTGTCAGCACAACGGCAGGGGGCTACGAGCAGTACTTC
CDR3aa: CVSTTAGGYEQYF

len: 14
abundance: .
v_gene: TRBV29-1
j_gene: TRBJ2-3
d_gene: TRBD1
CDR3nt: TGCAGCGTTCGGACAGGGGAGAGCACAGATACGCAGTATTTT
CDR3aa: CSVRTGESTDTQYF

len: 13
abundance: .
v_gene: TRBV30
j_gene: TRBJ1-5
d_gene: .
CDR3nt: TGTGCCTGGAGTGGAGGTAGCAATCAGCCCCAGCATTTT
CDR3aa: CAWSGGSNQPQHF

len: 13
abundance: .
v_gene: TRBV12-3/TRBV12-4
j_gene: TRBJ1-2
d_gene: TRBD1
CDR3nt: TGTGCCAGCACCCTTGGGACAGGGGATGGCTACACCTTC
CDR3aa: CASTLGTGDGYTF

len: 13
abundance: many
v_gene: TRBV19
j_gene: TRBJ2-1
d_gene: .
CDR3nt: TGTGCCAGTAGTATTAACAGAGAGAATGAGCAGTTCTTC
CDR3aa: CASSINRENEQFF

len: 13
abundance: many
v_gene: TRBV7-2
j_gene: TRBJ2-1
d_gene: TRBD1
CDR3nt: TGTGCCAGCAGCACGGACAGGGTCAATGAGCAGTTCTTC
CDR3aa: CASSTDRVNEQFF

len: 12
abundance: few
v_gene: TRBV7-9
j_gene: TRBJ2-5
d_gene: .
CDR3nt: TGTGCCAGCACCTCCGGGGCTGAGACCCAGTACTTC
CDR3aa: CASTSGAETQYF